The T cell receptor beta chain under discussion was sequenced for a study of blood T cells in healthy people across ages. The germline V gene has CDR1 SGHRS and CDR2 YFSETQ. This CDR3 spans 15 amino acids. Trimming removed 4 bases from V and 6 bases from J; junction bases left unmatched: 8. This clonotype was observed a few times. The authors ran a second PCR of about 6 to 12 cycles using a sample-barcoded 5' primer and a J-beta primer mix. All samples gave at least 2.5 million CDR3-containing paired-end reads. TCRdb redid the calling of the 5' RACE reads with MiXCR, one entry per CDR3 protein. In the table there are about 1.4 million distinct CDR3 sequences, 59% of which are singletons.

This chain joins TRBV5-1 and TRBJ2-3, with 10 bases that match TRBD2. The TCR sequence derives from a man between 18 and 29 years old in good health. Sequenced: blood. The CDR3 spells CASSGTGLAVDTQYF. DNA for the CDR3: TGCGCCAGCAGCGGGACCGGACTAGCGGTGGATACGCAGTATTTT.